This note documents a single T cell receptor (beta chain) sequence. This clonotype was found many times. Its antigen is currently not known. No much larger clone exists at a distance of one base, and base qualities are not known. The CDR3 holds 15 amino acids from the cysteine to the phenylalanine. Of the read, only the CDR3 DNA is kept; its 45 bases are in frame from base 1. Between the V and J ends, shortened by 5 bases and 2 bases respectively, the junction contains 15 bases. The germline V gene provides CDR1 SGHTA and CDR2 FQGTGA. A patient counted as having stable Graves' hyperthyroidism if no progression to ophthalmopathy occurred over 18 months of follow-up. Hyperthyroidism patients were aged 18 to 65 years and newly diagnosed, with disease duration of less than 2 months. Patients with uncontrolled infections, other autoimmune diseases, pregnancy or lactation were excluded. Diagnoses were based on clinical symptoms, serum thyroxine and TRAb, thyroid ultrasound and orbital computed tomography. Ficoll-Paque density gradient centrifugation was used to isolate PBMCs from around 10 ml of fresh peripheral blood. Total RNA was extracted with Trizol reagent, and quality was checked on an Agilent 2100 Bioanalyzer.

This record comes from a study of T cells in Graves' hyperthyroidism and ophthalmopathy (dated by TCRdb to about 2019). For the study in its entirety: Peripheral blood samples were taken at initial diagnosis, before any treatment was given. To identify TCR V-J signatures that set the groups apart, the researchers used a discovery cohort of approximately 98 patients, made up of roughly 45 with Graves' ophthalmopathy and about 60 with stable Graves' hyperthyroidism. An independent validation cohort of around 19 hyperthyroidism patients and approximately 15 patients who later progressed to ophthalmopathy tested prospective prediction of ophthalmopathy. The 100 discovery patients were randomly divided into training and test sets at a 7:3 ratio. In addition, the study compared T-cell repertoires in thyroid tissue and in blood from several Graves' hyperthyroidism patients. After sampling, hyperthyroidism patients received methimazole starting at 30 mg daily, and ophthalmopathy patients received high-dose intravenous methylprednisolone. TCR Vbeta CDR3 sequencing of 135 peripheral blood samples (over 40 ophthalmopathy, roughly 72 hyperthyroidism and some 17 progressor patients) is reported in the paper.

The study at large found these results: In validation, the model predicted progression to ophthalmopathy with roughly 66% sensitivity and approximately 78% specificity, a median of 6.5 months before onset. Most expanded thyroid clonotypes (frequency above 0.001) were also detected in blood, a finding suggesting that blood repertoires may reflect thyroid immune responses. Sample size was not statistically predetermined, and blinding of investigators to group allocation was not performed. A 13 V-J signature model separated ophthalmopathy from stable hyperthyroidism, with roughly 88% sensitivity and about 81% specificity in cross-validation and 80%/75% in testing.

The TCR beta CDR3 regions were amplified from the RNA transcripts. A first-round RT-PCR of the TCR CDR3 used the HTBI primer set with the Qiagen OneStep RT-PCR kit. The libraries were constructed in a second round of multiplex PCR and then size-selected and purified. Libraries were sequenced paired-end with 100 bp reads on an Illumina HiSeq2000. Turning to the authors' computational methods: SOAPnuke was used to process the raw data, removing reads that contained adapters or uncalled bases, had a mean Phred below 15, or lacked an exact match to the constant primer or identifier. High-quality paired reads were merged using COPE v1.2.5, and each unique nucleotide sequence was defined as a clonotype. Clonotypes were aligned to IMGT TRBV, TRBD and TRBJ reference segments using MiTCR v1.1. Analysis was restricted to V-J combinations with a frequency above 0.0001, which covered approximately 99% of repertoires. The TCS score was defined as F50 (clonal expansion) divided by E x V (chaos), with BLOSUM62-based TCRdist calculated between CDR3 peptides within each V-J. Welch's t-statistics and random forest reduced several hundred V-J features to 13, which were used in a naive Bayes classifier (R e1071). TCRdb itself trimmed the public reads at Q25 with fastp, ran MiXCR and retained productive beta chains. Every entry covers one CDR3 protein and lists the most common genes and DNA from its rows. Clone size and V and J calls follow TCRdb, not the original study. The sample data list some 620,000 distinct CDR3 sequences, and under 20% of these were observed just once. In total, the top ten clones hold about 3.8% of the sample.

The rearranged segments are TRBV7-3 and TRBJ2-5; the D segment may tentatively be TRBD1 or TRBD2, each giving 5 matched bases. This TCR derives from a woman aged 25 to 39 with Graves' hyperthyroidism. The specimen sequenced was blood. The sequenced DNA: TGTGCCAGCAGCGCCACCGGGACGGTTCAAGAGACCCAGTACTTC. This yields the protein CASSATGTVQETQYF. Where the CDR3 stops, the reference TRBV7-3 and TRBJ2-5 genes take over; the full variable domain is GAGVSQTPSNKVTEKGKYVELRCDPISGHTALYWYRQSLGQGPEFLIYFQGTGAADDSGLPNDRFFAVRPEGSVSTLKIQRTERGDSAVYLCASSATGTVQETQYFGPGTRLLVL.